This is a list of T cell receptor beta chains from one sample in a study of blood T cell repertoires in COVID-19. Clones were read by immunoSEQ multiplex PCR, and TCRdb kept only the in-frame ones, dropping some. The sample has 300,000 to 350,000 clones, around 86% seen once. The sample consisted of peripheral blood. The receptor set was obtained from a woman aged 45-65 years with COVID-19, enrolled during active disease. CDR3s include the opening cysteine and the closing phenylalanine or tryptophan. Fields, in order: clone size, V gene, J gene, D gene, CDR3 DNA, CDR3 protein. A D gene is named only where the DNA matches it firmly. Only part of the rows carry a size: once, few, many, or a class if the clone is expanded.

.	TRBV4-1	TRBJ1-1	.	TGCGCCAGCAGCCAAGATGGCAGGGGGAACACTGAAGCTTTCTTT	CASSQDGRGNTEAFF
.	TRBV7-9	TRBJ1-4	TRBD1	TGTGCCAGCAGCTTGGGACAGGGGAATGAAAAACTGTTTTTT	CASSLGQGNEKLFF
.	TRBV5-4	TRBJ2-2	TRBD2	TGTGCCAGCAGCCCCGGGACTAGCGGGAGAAGGGACACCGGGGAGCTGTTTTTT	CASSPGTSGRRDTGELFF
.	TRBV11-3	TRBJ2-6	TRBD1	TGTGCCAGCAGCTTGGCTCCGGGACAGGGGACTTTC	CASSLAPGQGTF
.	TRBV7-2	TRBJ2-1	.	TGTGCCAGCAGGTACAGTCAAATCTCCTACAATGAGCAGTTCTTC	CASRYSQISYNEQFF
.	TRBV18	TRBJ2-2	TRBD1	TGTGCCAGCTTCCGACAGGGGATCCCCGGGGAGCTGTTTTTT	CASFRQGIPGELFF
once	TRBV18	TRBJ1-5	.	TGTGCCAGCTCACCCATGGAGTCTAGCAATCAGCCCCAGCATTTT	CASSPMESSNQPQHF
.	TRBV7-9	TRBJ1-1	TRBD1	TGTGCCAGCAGCTTCATGAACAGGGGGGGTTTCTTT	CASSFMNRGGFF
.	TRBV5-5	TRBJ2-7	TRBD2	TGTGCCAGCAGCTTGGGGCTAGCGGGTTTTTCCTACGAGCAGTACTTC	CASSLGLAGFSYEQYF
.	TRBV5-6	TRBJ2-2	.	TGTGCCAGCGGGACATTCAACACCGGGGAGCTGTTTTTT	CASGTFNTGELFF
.	TRBV18	TRBJ2-1	TRBD1	TGTGCCAGCTCGCCAACAGGGGTAGGGAATGAGCAGTTCTTC	CASSPTGVGNEQFF
.	TRBV10-3	TRBJ2-1	TRBD2	TGTGCCATCTTAGCGGGAGGACCCAGCTCCTACAATGAGCAGTTCTTC	CAILAGGPSSYNEQFF
.	TRBV6-1	TRBJ2-1	TRBD1	TGTGCCAGCAGTGAAGCGACCGGGACAGGGGCTACCTACAATGAGCAGTTCTTC	CASSEATGTGATYNEQFF
.	TRBV27	TRBJ1-5	.	TGTGCCAGCAGCCCGACGAGGGTGGGGCCCCAGCATTTT	CASSPTRVGPQHF
.	TRBV9	TRBJ2-5	.	TGTGCCAGCAGCGTAGGGCTAGCGAAAGAGACCCAGTACTTC	CASSVGLAKETQYF
.	TRBV5-1	TRBJ1-2	.	TGCGCCAGCAGCTCGGACAGCATCTATGGCTACACCTTC	CASSSDSIYGYTF
.	TRBV2	TRBJ2-7	TRBD2	TGTGCCAGCTTTACTAGCGGAATCTCCTACGAGCAGTACTTC	CASFTSGISYEQYF
.	TRBV29-1	TRBJ1-1	.	TGCAGCGCGCGCCGAGGGACTGAAGCTTTCTTT	CSARRGTEAFF
once	TRBV29-1	TRBJ1-3	.	TGCAGCGTTGAAATGTTACTGGGAAACACCATATATTTT	CSVEMLLGNTIYF
.	TRBV3-1/TRBV3-2	TRBJ2-7	TRBD1	TGTGCCAGCAGAGGGACAGGAGTTTACTACGAGCAGTACTTC	CASRGTGVYYEQYF
.	TRBV11-2	TRBJ2-7	TRBD1	TGTGCCAGCAGGAACGGACAGGGGGTTTCGTTCGAGCAGTACTTC	CASRNGQGVSFEQYF
.	TRBV18	TRBJ1-5	.	TGTGCCAGCTCCGCGGTGGACTCCAATCAGCCCCAGCATTTT	CASSAVDSNQPQHF
.	TRBV7-9	TRBJ1-2	.	TGTGCCAGCAGCCAGGCCGGGACAAACACTAACTATGGCTACACCTTC	CASSQAGTNTNYGYTF
.	TRBV6-5	TRBJ2-1	TRBD2	TGTGCCAGTACTAGCGGGAGCAGGGATGAGCAGTTCTTC	CASTSGSRDEQFF
.	TRBV6-5	TRBJ2-7	.	TGTGCCAGCAAAGCGGCCCGCGGGGCAAGGGACGAGCAGTACTTC	CASKAARGARDEQYF
.	TRBV5-1	TRBJ2-7	TRBD2	TGCGCCAGCAGCTTGGCGGCGGGAGGCCCAGGCTACGAGCAGTACTTC	CASSLAAGGPGYEQYF
.	TRBV7-6	TRBJ2-7	TRBD1	TGTGCCAGCAGCTCACTCGGGACAGGGCACTACGAGCAGTACTTC	CASSSLGTGHYEQYF
many	TRBV11-2	TRBJ2-1	.	TGTGCCAGCAGCTTAGGCGGGACCTTCTACAATGAGCAGTTCTTC	CASSLGGTFYNEQFF
.	TRBV3-1/TRBV3-2	TRBJ1-5	.	TGTGCCAGCAGCCAAGATAGAAGAACAGGCAAGTGGCAGCCCCAGCATTTT	CASSQDRRTGKWQPQHF
.	TRBV5-3	TRBJ2-7	.	TGTGCCAGAAGCTTGGTCAGGGTGGCTAGCTCCTACGAGCAGTACTTC	CARSLVRVASSYEQYF
.	TRBV28	TRBJ1-5	TRBD1	TGTGCCAGCACCGTTTCCGACATGGGACAGAACAATCAGCCCCAGCATTTT	CASTVSDMGQNNQPQHF
.	TRBV13	TRBJ1-1	.	TGTGCCAGCAGCTCGCGTCGGCAGGTAAACACTGAAGCTTTCTTT	CASSSRRQVNTEAFF
.	TRBV5-1	TRBJ2-6	.	TGCGCCAGCAGCTTGGTGGAGAACTCTGGGGCCAACGTCCTGACTTTC	CASSLVENSGANVLTF
.	TRBV5-1	TRBJ2-3	TRBD1	TGCGCCAGCAGCCGAGGGGACAGGATGTCCACAGATACGCAGTATTTT	CASSRGDRMSTDTQYF
.	TRBV20-1	TRBJ2-7	.	TGCAGTGCTAGTGGGGAGAGCTCCTACGAGCAGTACTTC	CSASGESSYEQYF
.	TRBV29-1	TRBJ2-5	.	TGCAGCGTTGCAGTTCTGGTACGCCAAGAGACCCAGTACTTC	CSVAVLVRQETQYF
.	TRBV11-2	TRBJ2-3	TRBD2	TGTGCCAGCAGCTTAGGTAGCGGGAGTGGGGCAGATACGCAGTATTTT	CASSLGSGSGADTQYF
.	TRBV4-1	TRBJ2-1	TRBD2	TGCGCCAGCAGCCAAGACGGCGGGACTAGAAATGAGCAGTTCTTC	CASSQDGGTRNEQFF
.	TRBV11-1	TRBJ2-1	TRBD2	TGTGCCAGCAGGACTCTAGCGGGAGATAATGAGCAGTTCTTC	CASRTLAGDNEQFF
.	TRBV27	TRBJ2-2	.	TGTGCCAGCAGTTTGGACGGGGTAAACACCGGGGAGCTGTTTTTT	CASSLDGVNTGELFF
.	TRBV6-6	TRBJ1-4	.	TGTGCCAGCAGACCGCGAAGTTTCACTAATGAAAAACTGTTTTTT	CASRPRSFTNEKLFF
.	TRBV5-5	TRBJ2-2	.	TGTGCCAGCAGCCCAGGGGTCACCGGGGAGCTGTTTTTT	CASSPGVTGELFF
.	TRBV5-1	TRBJ2-7	.	TGCGCCAGCAGATTGGTCGCAGGGGAGTCCTACGAGCAGTACTTC	CASRLVAGESYEQYF
.	TRBV5-1	TRBJ1-1	TRBD1	TGCGCCAGCAGCAAAGGGGACCGACAGGGCTTCCACACTGAAGCTTTCTTT	CASSKGDRQGFHTEAFF
few	TRBV7-9	TRBJ1-3	TRBD1	TGTGCCAGCAGCCCAATCAGGGGGAGCTTCTCTGGAAACACCATATATTTT	CASSPIRGSFSGNTIYF
.	TRBV13	TRBJ2-7	TRBD2	TGTGCCAGCAGGCGGGAGGGTTTTGGTTGGGAGCAGTACTTC	CASRREGFGWEQYF
.	TRBV2	TRBJ2-3	.	TGTGTCATCCGCGGTTCGGTGGCAGATACGCAGTATTTT	CVIRGSVADTQYF
.	TRBV24-1	TRBJ2-2	TRBD2	TGTGCCACCAGTGACCCCACGGGGGGACCCAACACCGGGGAGCTGTTTTTT	CATSDPTGGPNTGELFF
.	TRBV9	TRBJ2-1	TRBD2	TGTGCCAGCAGCGTAGAACTAGCGGATATTGAGCAGTTCTTC	CASSVELADIEQFF
.	TRBV5-4	TRBJ2-7	.	TGTGCCAGCAGCTTGGATCCTGTCTACGAGCAGTACTTC	CASSLDPVYEQYF
.	TRBV6-5	TRBJ1-1	TRBD1	TGTGCCAGCAGGGCTGGGGACAGGGGAAACACTGAAGCTTTCTTT	CASRAGDRGNTEAFF
once	TRBV6-1	TRBJ1-6	TRBD1	TGTGCCAGCAGTGGCGGACAGGGGGCTCGGGATTCACCCCTCCACTTT	CASSGGQGARDSPLHF